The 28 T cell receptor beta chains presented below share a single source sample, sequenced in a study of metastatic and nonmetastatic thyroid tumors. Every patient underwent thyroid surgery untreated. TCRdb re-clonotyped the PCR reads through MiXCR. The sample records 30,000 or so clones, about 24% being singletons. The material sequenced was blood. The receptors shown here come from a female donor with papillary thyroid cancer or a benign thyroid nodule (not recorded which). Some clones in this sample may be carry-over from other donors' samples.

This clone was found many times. The CDR3 loop is CASRQWGQNTDTQYF. In DNA form, the CDR3 reads TGTGCCAGCAGACAATGGGGACAGAACACAGATACGCAGTATTTT. The J gene is TRBJ2-3, the V gene TRBV6-4; 7 positions match TRBD1. Looked up from germline, CDR1 is MRHNA and CDR2 is SNTAGT. V lost 6 bases to trimming and J lost 2 bases; unmatched junction nucleotides: 8. The CDR3 extends over 15 amino acids.

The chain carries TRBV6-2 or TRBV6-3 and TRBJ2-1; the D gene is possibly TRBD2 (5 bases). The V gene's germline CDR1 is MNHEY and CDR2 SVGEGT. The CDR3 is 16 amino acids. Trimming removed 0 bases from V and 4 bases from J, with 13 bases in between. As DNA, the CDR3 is TGTGCCAGCAGTTACTCGGGAGCGGTTGGGTACAATGAGCAGTTCTTC. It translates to CASSYSGAVGYNEQFF.

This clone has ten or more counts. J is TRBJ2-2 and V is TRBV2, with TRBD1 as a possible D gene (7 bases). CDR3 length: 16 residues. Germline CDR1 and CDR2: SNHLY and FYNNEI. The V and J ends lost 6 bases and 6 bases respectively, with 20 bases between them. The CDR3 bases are TGTGCCAGCAGCCTATTAGGACAGGAGGGATCCGGGGAGCTGTTTTTT. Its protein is CASSLLGQEGSGELFF.

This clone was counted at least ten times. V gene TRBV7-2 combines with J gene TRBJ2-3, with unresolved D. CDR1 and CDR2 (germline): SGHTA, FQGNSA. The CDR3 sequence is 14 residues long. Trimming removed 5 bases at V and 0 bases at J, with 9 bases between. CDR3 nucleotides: TGTGCCAGCAGCCAAACCGGGAGCACAGATACGCAGTATTTT. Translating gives CASSQTGSTDTQYF.

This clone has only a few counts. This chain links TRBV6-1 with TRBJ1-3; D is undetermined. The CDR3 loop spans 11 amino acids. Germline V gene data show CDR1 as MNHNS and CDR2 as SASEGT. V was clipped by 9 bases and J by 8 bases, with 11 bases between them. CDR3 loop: CASYSGDTIYF. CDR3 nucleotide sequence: TGTGCCAGTTATAGCGGGGACACCATATATTTT.

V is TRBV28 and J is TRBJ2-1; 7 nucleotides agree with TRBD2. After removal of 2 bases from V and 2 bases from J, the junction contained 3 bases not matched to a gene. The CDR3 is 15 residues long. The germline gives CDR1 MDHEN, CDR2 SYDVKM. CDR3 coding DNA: TGTGCCAGCAGTTTAGCTAGCGGTCCCTACAATGAGCAGTTCTTC. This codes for CASSLASGPYNEQFF.

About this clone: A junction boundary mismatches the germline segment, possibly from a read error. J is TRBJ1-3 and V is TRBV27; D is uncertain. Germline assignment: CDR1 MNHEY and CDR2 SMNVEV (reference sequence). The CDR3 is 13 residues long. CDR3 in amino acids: CASSFKGGDTIYF. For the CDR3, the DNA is TGTGCCAGCAGTTTCAAAGGAGGAGACACAATATATTTT.

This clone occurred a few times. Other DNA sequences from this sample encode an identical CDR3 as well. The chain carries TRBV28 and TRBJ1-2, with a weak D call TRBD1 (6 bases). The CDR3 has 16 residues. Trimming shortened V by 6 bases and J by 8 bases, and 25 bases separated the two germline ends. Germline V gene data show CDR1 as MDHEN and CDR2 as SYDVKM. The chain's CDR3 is CASRPEPGVGAGGYTF. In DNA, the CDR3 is TGTGCCAGCAGACCCGAACCAGGGGTGGGGGCTGGCGGCTACACCTTC.

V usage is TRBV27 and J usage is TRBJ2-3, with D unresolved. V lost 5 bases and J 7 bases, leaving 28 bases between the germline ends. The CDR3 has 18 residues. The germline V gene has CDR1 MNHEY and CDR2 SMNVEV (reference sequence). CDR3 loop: CASSPRRPSRGPGYTQYF. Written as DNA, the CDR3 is TGTGCCAGCAGTCCTCGAAGACCATCGCGTGGACCCGGTTATACGCAGTATTTT.

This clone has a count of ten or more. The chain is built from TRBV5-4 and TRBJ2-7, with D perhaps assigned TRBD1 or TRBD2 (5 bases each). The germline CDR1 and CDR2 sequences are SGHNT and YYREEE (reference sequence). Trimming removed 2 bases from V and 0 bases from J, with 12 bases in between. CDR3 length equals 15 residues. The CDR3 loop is CASSLKRDRSYEQYF. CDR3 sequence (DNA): TGTGCCAGCAGCTTAAAGAGGGACCGCTCCTACGAGCAGTACTTC.

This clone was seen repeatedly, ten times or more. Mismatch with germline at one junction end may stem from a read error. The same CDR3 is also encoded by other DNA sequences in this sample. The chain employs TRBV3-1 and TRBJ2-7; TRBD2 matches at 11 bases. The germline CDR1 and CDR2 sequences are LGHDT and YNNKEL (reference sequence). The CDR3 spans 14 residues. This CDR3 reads CASSSSGRRGEQYF. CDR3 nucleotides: TGCGCCAGCAGCTCTAGCGGGAGGCGGGGCGAGCAGTACTTC.

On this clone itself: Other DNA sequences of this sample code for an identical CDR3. CDR3 sequence reads: CASGGGLSNQPQHF. The CDR3 DNA is TGTGCCAGTGGTGGGGGACTTTCCAATCAGCCCCAGCATTTT. The V call is TRBV7-2, the J call TRBJ1-5; weak D call: TRBD1 (5 bases). Trimming shortened V by 9 bases and J by 3 bases, and 15 bases separated the two germline ends. This CDR3 comprises 14 residues. Germline V CDR1 and CDR2: SGHTA, FQGNSA.

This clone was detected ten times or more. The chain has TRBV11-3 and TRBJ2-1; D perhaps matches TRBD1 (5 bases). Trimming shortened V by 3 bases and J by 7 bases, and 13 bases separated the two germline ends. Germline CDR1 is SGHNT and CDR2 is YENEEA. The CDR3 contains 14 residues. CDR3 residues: CASSFRRQTNEQFF. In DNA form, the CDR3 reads TGTGCCAGCAGCTTCCGACGACAGACAAATGAGCAGTTCTTC.

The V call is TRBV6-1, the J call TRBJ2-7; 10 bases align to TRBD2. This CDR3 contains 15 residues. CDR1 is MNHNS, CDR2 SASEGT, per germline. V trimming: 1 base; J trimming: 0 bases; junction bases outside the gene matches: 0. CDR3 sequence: CASSEGLAGSYEQYF. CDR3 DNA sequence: TGTGCCAGCAGTGAAGGACTAGCGGGCTCCTACGAGCAGTACTTC.

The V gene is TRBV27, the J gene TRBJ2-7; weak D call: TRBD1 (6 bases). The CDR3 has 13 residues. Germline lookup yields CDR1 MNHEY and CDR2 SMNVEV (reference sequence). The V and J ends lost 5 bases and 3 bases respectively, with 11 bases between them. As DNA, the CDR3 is TGTGCCAGCAGTCAGGGGAACGGCTACGAGCAGTACTTC. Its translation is CASSQGNGYEQYF.

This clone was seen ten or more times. The CDR3 region is CSVATGNSNQPQHF. CDR3 in DNA: TGCAGCGTTGCGACAGGGAATAGCAATCAGCCCCAGCATTTT. The chain employs TRBV29-1 and TRBJ1-5, with TRBD1 identical over 7 bases. This CDR3 comprises 14 residues. The germline CDR1 and CDR2 sequences are SQVTM and ANQGSEA. V shed 4 bases and J 0 bases; nucleotides not matched to a gene: 3.

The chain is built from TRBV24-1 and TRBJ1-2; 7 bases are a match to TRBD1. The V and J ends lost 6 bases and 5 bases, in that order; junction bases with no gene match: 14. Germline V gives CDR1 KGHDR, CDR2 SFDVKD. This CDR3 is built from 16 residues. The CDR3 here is CATSHWSGLGQYGYTF. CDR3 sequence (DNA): TGTGCCACCAGTCATTGGTCCGGGTTGGGACAGTATGGCTACACCTTC.

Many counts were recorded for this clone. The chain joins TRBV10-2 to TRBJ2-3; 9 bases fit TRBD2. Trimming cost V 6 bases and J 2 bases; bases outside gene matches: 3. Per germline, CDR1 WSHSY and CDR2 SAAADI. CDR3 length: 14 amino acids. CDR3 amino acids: CASRAGGDTDTQYF. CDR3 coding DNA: TGCGCCAGCAGGGCGGGAGGGGACACAGATACGCAGTATTTT.

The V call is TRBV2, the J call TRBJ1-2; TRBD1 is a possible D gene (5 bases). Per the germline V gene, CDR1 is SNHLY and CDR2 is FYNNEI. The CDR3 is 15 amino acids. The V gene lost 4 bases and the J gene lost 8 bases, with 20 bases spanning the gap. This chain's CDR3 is CASSGGFQGIGGYTF. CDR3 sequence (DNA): TGTGCCAGCAGTGGAGGGTTTCAGGGAATAGGAGGCTACACCTTC.

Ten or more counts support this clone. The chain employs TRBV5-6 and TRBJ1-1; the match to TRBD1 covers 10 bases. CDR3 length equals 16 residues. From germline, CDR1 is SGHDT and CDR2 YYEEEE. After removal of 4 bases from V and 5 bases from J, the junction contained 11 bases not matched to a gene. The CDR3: CASSLIGQGVGTEAFF. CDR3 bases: TGTGCCAGCAGCCTTATAGGACAGGGGGTAGGTACTGAAGCTTTCTTT.

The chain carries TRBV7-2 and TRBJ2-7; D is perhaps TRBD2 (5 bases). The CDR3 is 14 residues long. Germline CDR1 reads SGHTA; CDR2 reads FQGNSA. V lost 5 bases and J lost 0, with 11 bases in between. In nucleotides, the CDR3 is TGTGCCAGCAGCCCCGGACTCGCCTCCTACGAGCAGTACTTC. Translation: CASSPGLASYEQYF.

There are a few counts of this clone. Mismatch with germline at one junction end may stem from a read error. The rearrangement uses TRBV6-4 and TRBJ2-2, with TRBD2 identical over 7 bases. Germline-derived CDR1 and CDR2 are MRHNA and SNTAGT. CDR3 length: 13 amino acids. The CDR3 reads CAISAGDTGELFF. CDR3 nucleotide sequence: TGTGCCATCAGTGCGGGGGACACCGGGGAGCTGTTTTTT.

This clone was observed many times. Written as DNA, the CDR3 is TGTGCCAGCAGCCCCCTAGCGGGAGTGAAAGAGACCCAGTACTTC. It encodes CASSPLAGVKETQYF. The V and J genes are TRBV7-2 and TRBJ2-5; TRBD2 matches 10 bases. The J segment lost 3 bases and the V segment lost 5 bases, leaving 6 bases of the junction unmatched. The germline CDR1 and CDR2 sequences are SGHTA and FQGNSA. This CDR3 spans 15 amino acids. Supplemented by reference TRBV7-2 and TRBJ2-5, the full variable domain reads GAGVSQSPSNKVTEKGKDVELRCDPISGHTALYWYRQSLGQGLEFLIYFQGNSAPDKSGLPSDRFSAERTGGSVSTLTIQRTQQEDSAVYLCASSPLAGVKETQYFGPGTRLLVL.

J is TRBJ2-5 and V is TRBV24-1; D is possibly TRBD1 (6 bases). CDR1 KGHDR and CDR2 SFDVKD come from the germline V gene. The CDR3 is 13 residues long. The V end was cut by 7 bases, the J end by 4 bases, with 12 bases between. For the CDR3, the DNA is TGTGCCACCAGAGTAGGGGGAGTAGAGACCCAGTACTTC. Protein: CATRVGGVETQYF.

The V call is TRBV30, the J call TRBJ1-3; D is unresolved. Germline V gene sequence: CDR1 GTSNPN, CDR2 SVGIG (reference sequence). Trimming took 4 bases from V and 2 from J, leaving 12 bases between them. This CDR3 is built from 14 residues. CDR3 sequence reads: CAWTQQRTGNTIYF. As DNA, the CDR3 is TGTGCCTGGACCCAACAGCGCACTGGAAACACCATATATTTT.

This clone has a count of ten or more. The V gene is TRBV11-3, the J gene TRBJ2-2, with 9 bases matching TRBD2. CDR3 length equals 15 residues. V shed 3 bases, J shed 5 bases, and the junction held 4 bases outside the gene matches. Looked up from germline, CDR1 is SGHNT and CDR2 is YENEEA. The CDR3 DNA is TGTGCCAGCAGCTTTAGCGGGAGTGGGACCGGGGAGCTGTTTTTT. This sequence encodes CASSFSGSGTGELFF.

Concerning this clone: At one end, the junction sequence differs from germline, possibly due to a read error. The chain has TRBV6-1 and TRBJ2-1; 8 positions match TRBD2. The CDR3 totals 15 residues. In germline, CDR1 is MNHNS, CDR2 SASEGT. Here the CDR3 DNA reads TGTGCCAGCAGTGAAGGACTAGCGTTTGCCAATCAGCAGTTCTTC. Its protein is CASSEGLAFANQQFF.

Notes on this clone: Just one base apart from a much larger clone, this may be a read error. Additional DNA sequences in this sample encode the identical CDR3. Here the CDR3 reads CASSLGGGLYNEQFF. CDR3 DNA: TGCGCCAGCAGCCTGGGTGGGGGGCTCTACAATGAGCAGTTCTTC. The chain combines TRBV5-1 with TRBJ2-1; either TRBD1 or TRBD2 may supply D (6 bases each). The CDR3 runs to 15 residues. The V gene lost 4 bases and the J gene lost 3 bases, with 14 bases spanning the gap. CDR1 and CDR2 (germline): SGHRS, YFSETQ.